This TCR beta chain was sequenced during a study of PD-L1 blockade in urothelial cancer. Overall study: Blood samples had a median of approximately 150,000 T cells, roughly 83,000 unique TCRs, and clonality around 0.08.

Synthetically made TCR analog templates were put into each PCR as spikes. The table came from immunoSEQ multiplex PCR; TCRdb's copy has only in-frame clones and leaves some out. The sample holds 70,000 or so clones, around 84% seen once. This specimen consisted of PBMCs, obtained around atezolizumab (anti-PD-L1) treatment. The sequence derives from a man aged 70-80 years with urothelial cancer.

The CDR3 sequence: CASSESGSAYNEQFF. In nucleotides, the CDR3 is TGCGCCAGCAGTGAAAGCGGGAGCGCCTACAATGAGCAGTTCTTC. The rearrangement uses TRBV10-1 and TRBJ2-1; TRBD2 matches at 8 bases. Germline-derived CDR1 and CDR2 are WNHNN and SYGVQD (reference sequence). CDR3 length: 15 residues. V dropped 3 bases and J dropped 2; count of bases not matched to a gene: 3.